This record looks at one T cell receptor (beta chain) sequence and its context. The antigen remains unidentified. The junction and the germline gene differ at one end; a read error may be behind it. Per germline, CDR1 SNHLY and CDR2 FYNNEI. The CDR3 is 14 residues long. The data were obtained in a study of T cell responses to AZD1222 COVID-19 vaccine. Overall study findings and caveats: When two AZD1222 doses had been given, Spike-specific TCR breadth and depth rose. Only five or six AZD1222 recipients were seropositive at baseline.

The assay was immunoSEQ multiplex PCR, and TCRdb's table has in-frame clones only and misses some. The sample lists some 200,000 clones, approximately 91% seen once, with roughly 0.99% in the top ten. V usage is TRBV2 and J usage is TRBJ2-4; D ambiguous. The receptor's source is an adult in good health. Sequencing used peripheral blood, obtained on day 0 of AZD1222 vaccination. The CDR3 bases are TGTGCCAGCAGTGATTCATCGCCCGACGGAACTCAGGACTTC. Residues: CASSDSSPDGTQDF. The variable domain in full, completed from reference TRBV2 and TRBJ2-4, reads EPEVTQTPSHQVTQMGQEVILRCVPISNHLYFYWYRQILGQKVEFLVSFYNNEISEKSEIFDDQFSVERPDGSNFTLKIRSTKLEDSAMYFCASSDSSPDGTQDFGAGTRLSVL.